This T cell receptor (beta chain) was recorded in a study of blood T cell repertoires in COVID-19. Repertoires were generated with immunoSEQ multiplex PCR, while TCRdb's copy carries only in-frame clones and drops some. The sample contains approximately 94,000 clones, 75% to 95% of which appear only once. Trimming cost V 1 base and J 7 bases, with 7 bases left between them. The CDR3 runs 12 residues. This TCR was sampled from a woman in her 50s in a cohort sampled during active COVID-19. V gene TRBV12-3 or TRBV12-4 combines with J gene TRBJ2-5; D gene ambiguous. The sample taken for sequencing was peripheral blood. The CDR3 nucleotides read TGTGCCAGCAGTTTAGAAGACACGACCCAGTACTTC. Its protein is CASSLEDTTQYF.